This is a list of T cell receptor beta chains from one sample in a study of blood T cell repertoires in COVID-19. This table comes from immunoSEQ multiplex PCR, and its TCRdb copy is limited to in-frame clones, with some not included. This table has more than 250,000 clones, about 89% appearing once. Sequenced material: PBMCs or T cells enriched from blood (not recorded which). The source is a woman aged 18-29 years who had recovered from COVID-19. The CDR3 runs from the conserved cysteine through the conserved F or W. The D gene is left open where the match is weak. Size is stated for part of the rows, as once, few or many counts, or as a class when the clone is expanded.

J gene	D gene	V gene	clone size	CDR3 DNA	CDR3 protein
TRBJ2-7	NA	TRBV27	NA	TGTGCCAGCAGTTCCTCGGGGTTCGTCTACGAGCAGTACTTC	CASSSSGFVYEQYF
TRBJ1-2	TRBD1	TRBV30	NA	TGTGCCTGGGGGGGACAGTACTATGGCTACACCTTC	CAWGGQYYGYTF
TRBJ2-1	TRBD1	TRBV24-1	NA	TGTGCCACCAGCAAGGGGGCGCTGGATGAGCAGTTCTTC	CATSKGALDEQFF
TRBJ1-1	NA	TRBV18	NA	TGTGCCAGCTCACAAGACAGGTTCGGGTCTGAAGCTTTCTTT	CASSQDRFGSEAFF
TRBJ1-2	TRBD1	TRBV4-2	NA	TGTGCCAGCAGCCAACAACCGGGACAGGCTTATGGCTACACCTTC	CASSQQPGQAYGYTF
TRBJ2-3	TRBD1	TRBV30	NA	TGTGCCTGGACCGGACAGGGTTTTCGAGATACGCAGTATTTT	CAWTGQGFRDTQYF
TRBJ2-7	TRBD2	TRBV18	NA	TGTGCCAGCTCACCATGGGAGGGGAGAAGCTCCTACGAGCAGTACTTC	CASSPWEGRSSYEQYF
TRBJ2-5	NA	TRBV5-4	NA	TGTGCCAGCAGCTTGGTGGGTAGCGGTCAGGGGACCCAGTACTTC	CASSLVGSGQGTQYF
TRBJ2-1	NA	TRBV7-9	NA	TGTGCCAGCAGCTTGGGCAGCCCCCATGAGCAGTTCTTC	CASSLGSPHEQFF
TRBJ1-4	NA	TRBV7-9	NA	TGTGCCACAGTACCAACTAATGAAAAACTGTTTTTT	CATVPTNEKLFF
TRBJ2-7	TRBD1	TRBV7-2	NA	TGTGCCAGCAGCTTAGGGACAGGGGGCGAGTCCTACGAGCAGTACTTC	CASSLGTGGESYEQYF
TRBJ2-1	TRBD2	TRBV6-2/TRBV6-3	NA	TGTGCCAGCAGTTATTTAGTAGCGGGAGAACGGTTCTTC	CASSYLVAGERFF
TRBJ2-7	NA	TRBV18	NA	TGTGCCAGCTCACGCGGGACGGAGGCCTACGAGCAGTACTTC	CASSRGTEAYEQYF
TRBJ1-1	TRBD1	TRBV4-1	NA	TGCGCCAGCAGCCAAGACGGGAACAGGGGCACTGAAGCTTTCTTT	CASSQDGNRGTEAFF
TRBJ1-5	NA	TRBV29-1	NA	TGCAGCTCCCAGTTGGGCAATCAGCCCCAGCATTTT	CSSQLGNQPQHF
TRBJ2-3	NA	TRBV5-1	NA	TGCGCCAGCAGCTTGGACGGGGTGGGCACAGATACGCAGTATTTT	CASSLDGVGTDTQYF
TRBJ1-6	NA	TRBV3-1/TRBV3-2	NA	TGTGCCAGCAGCCAGGCTAATTCACCCCTCCACTTT	CASSQANSPLHF
TRBJ1-1	NA	TRBV10-1	NA	TGCGCCAGCAGTAGGACAGTTCTGGACACTGAAGCTTTCTTT	CASSRTVLDTEAFF
TRBJ1-5	TRBD1	TRBV6-6	NA	TGTGCCGGATGGCAGGGGGTTCGGGGTCAGCCCCAGCATTTT	CAGWQGVRGQPQHF
TRBJ1-5	NA	TRBV19	once	TGTGCCAGTATGAGGGTAGTCAATCAGCCCCAGCATTTT	CASMRVVNQPQHF
TRBJ2-1	TRBD2	TRBV27	NA	TGTGCCAGCAGTTTATCGTGGGTAGCGGGGGGTTCCTACAATGAGCAGTTCTTC	CASSLSWVAGGSYNEQFF
TRBJ1-5	NA	TRBV12-5	NA	TGTGCTAGTGGTGGAACCATGGGGGGAGAACAGCCCCAGCATTTT	CASGGTMGGEQPQHF
TRBJ2-7	NA	TRBV11-3	NA	TGTGCCAGCAGCTTAGACGGTCCAAGAAGCTCCTACGAGCAGTACTTC	CASSLDGPRSSYEQYF
TRBJ2-1	TRBD1	TRBV5-4	NA	TGTGCCAGCAGCTTGACAGGGGCACCCTCCTACAATGAGCAGTTCTTC	CASSLTGAPSYNEQFF
TRBJ2-5	NA	TRBV5-1	NA	TGCGCCAGCAGCCCAGGAACGCAAGAGACCCAGTACTTC	CASSPGTQETQYF
TRBJ2-5	NA	TRBV3-1/TRBV3-2	NA	TGTGCCAGCAGCCAAGACCCCCTATCTTCGAAGACCCAGTACTTC	CASSQDPLSSKTQYF
TRBJ1-2	NA	TRBV6-6	NA	TGTGCCAGCAGTTCGGCCGGGACTTCCTATGGCTACACCTTC	CASSSAGTSYGYTF
TRBJ2-3	NA	TRBV2	NA	TGTGCCAGCAGTGAGCGCTGGACTAGCACAGATACGCAGTATTTT	CASSERWTSTDTQYF
TRBJ2-1	NA	TRBV3-1/TRBV3-2	NA	TGTGCCAGCAGCCAAGACGTGGTGGAGAGCTCCTACAATGAGCAGTTCTTC	CASSQDVVESSYNEQFF
TRBJ2-7	TRBD1	TRBV7-9	once	TGTGCCAGCAGCCTAGAGACAGGGGGTTACGAGCAGTACTTC	CASSLETGGYEQYF